The T cell receptor (beta chain) described here comes from a study of T cells in Graves' hyperthyroidism and ophthalmopathy. Notes on the study in general: In blood, most of the thyroid clonotypes expanded above 0.001 were also present.

This clonotype was counted ten times or more. The target antigen is unknown. Deletions cut 1 base from V and 8 bases from J, with 12 bases between. The germline V gene encodes CDR1 SGHRS and CDR2 YFSETQ. The CDR3 loop spans 14 amino acids. RNA transcripts were the template for amplifying TCR beta CDR3 regions. First-round RT-PCR of the TCR CDR3 relied on the HTBI primer set. TCRdb fed the multiplex PCR reads into MiXCR, producing one record per CDR3 protein. The sample holds 500,000 to 800,000 distinct CDR3 sequences; roughly 14% are singletons and the top ten take 12%. At least 3 on the Clinical Activity Score was recorded for ophthalmopathy patients, who also had NOSPECS grade at least 4 and duration under 3 months. Clinical symptoms, serum thyroxine, TRAb, thyroid ultrasound and orbital computed tomography established diagnosis. The PBMCs had their origin in 7.5 to 10 ml of fresh peripheral blood.

This receptor was identified in a woman in her 50s with Graves' ophthalmopathy. Sequencing was performed on blood. This sequence joins TRBV5-1 and TRBJ1-4; D gene ambiguous. The CDR3 here is CASSLNKGEEKLFF. The CDR3 bases are TGCGCCAGCAGCTTGAACAAGGGAGAGGAAAAACTGTTTTTT. Based on the CDR3 plus reference TRBV5-1 and TRBJ1-4, the full variable domain is KAGVTQTPRYLIKTRGQQVTLSCSPISGHRSVSWYQQTPGQGLQFLFEYFSETQRNKGNFPGRFSGRQFSNSRSEMNVSTLELGDSALYLCASSLNKGEEKLFFGSGTQLSVL.